The 25 T cell receptor beta chains in this list originate from one sample, sequenced in a study of T-cell memory formation after mild COVID-19. TCRdb fed the 5' RACE reads into MiXCR, producing one record per CDR3 protein. The profile shows roughly 450,000 distinct CDR3 sequences, 18% of them singletons. The specimen sequenced was PBMCs or a T cell subset sorted from them (not recorded which). The receptors come from an adult woman who had mild COVID-19 (a few samples of this study predate the infection). Cell type and time point are not known.

The V call is TRBV5-1, the J call TRBJ1-4; D uncertain. CDR3 length equals 13 residues. With 7 bases removed from V and 4 bases from J, the gap between germline ends came to 11 bases. Germline-derived CDR1 and CDR2 are SGHRS and YFSETQ. The CDR3 DNA follows: TGCGCCAGCTCCGTGGAGTATAATGAAAAACTGTTTTTT. Its translation is CASSVEYNEKLFF.

This chain uses TRBV7-2 with TRBJ2-1, with D possibly matching TRBD1 (5 bases). Germline assignment: CDR1 SGHTA and CDR2 FQGNSA. V was clipped by 5 bases and J by 8 bases, with 22 bases between them. This CDR3 comprises 16 residues. In nucleotides, the CDR3 is TGTGCCAGCAGCCCCCCCGGTGGGGCAGGTGGGGATGAGCAGTTCTTC. It codes for CASSPPGGAGGDEQFF.

The sample holds a few counts of this clonotype. The gene calls are TRBV6-1 and TRBJ2-7; 9 nucleotides agree with TRBD1. Germline V gene lookup returns CDR1 MNHNS and CDR2 SASEGT. The trim removed 5 bases at V and 4 bases at J, leaving 9 bases unmatched. CDR3 length equals 15 residues. CDR3 DNA: TGTGCCAGCAGTCCACCATGGACAGGGGCGTACGAGCAGTACTTC. Translated: CASSPPWTGAYEQYF.

This clonotype has just a few counts. The chain employs TRBV7-2 and TRBJ2-3, with no clear D. CDR3 size: 16 residues. Trimming took off 5 bases at V and 2 bases at J, with 17 bases between the two ends. Germline V lookup: CDR1 SGHTA, CDR2 FQGNSA. The CDR3 region has the DNA TGTGCCAGCAGCACGACCAGTACAACTACCACAGATACGCAGTATTTT. Protein product: CASSTTSTTTTDTQYF.

V and J are TRBV29-1 and TRBJ2-2; 9 positions match TRBD2. J lost 7 bases, V lost 0 bases, and 15 bases had no gene match. The CDR3 consists of 18 residues. Germline CDR1 and CDR2: SQVTM and ANQGSEA. As DNA, the CDR3 is TGCAGCGTTGAAGATTGGTCGGGCGCGGGAGGGCCGATCGGGGAGCTGTTTTTT. As protein: CSVEDWSGAGGPIGELFF.

This clonotype was counted a few times. The V call is TRBV7-9, the J call TRBJ1-2, with D unresolved. Germline lookup yields CDR1 SEHNR and CDR2 FQNEAQ (reference sequence). The V end was cut by 5 bases, the J end by 4 bases, with 8 bases between. This CDR3 is 12 amino acids long. CDR3 residues: CASSPRFYGYTF. CDR3 DNA sequence: TGTGCCAGCAGCCCACGATTCTATGGCTACACCTTC.

The rearrangement uses TRBV9 and TRBJ2-3; 10 bases align to TRBD2. Losses at the gene ends were 3 bases for V and 2 bases for J; bases not matched to a gene: 9. CDR1 is SGDLS, CDR2 YYNGEE, per germline. The CDR3 is 17 residues long. The CDR3 loop is CASSARTSGADTDTQYF. In DNA form, the CDR3 reads TGTGCCAGCAGCGCCCGGACTAGCGGTGCCGACACAGATACGCAGTATTTT. Full variable domain (rest looked up from reference TRBV9 and TRBJ2-3): DSGVTQTPKHLITATGQRVTLRCSPRSGDLSVYWYQQSLDQGLQFLIQYYNGEERAKGNILERFSAQQFPDLHSELNLSSLELGDSALYFCASSARTSGADTDTQYFGPGTRLTVL.

V and J are TRBV20-1 and TRBJ1-5; D unclear. V lost 0 bases to trimming and J lost 1 base, with 10 bases between them. Germline CDR1 is DFQATT and CDR2 is SNEGSKA (reference sequence). CDR3 length: 15 amino acids. Here the CDR3 DNA reads TGCAGTGCTAGAGATCTCGCTCGGAGCAATCAGCCCCAGCATTTT. Translating gives CSARDLARSNQPQHF.

This clonotype has only a few counts. The J gene is TRBJ1-1, the V gene TRBV2; no definite D call. CDR1 is SNHLY and CDR2 is FYNNEI in the germline V gene. Trimming left V 7 bases short and J 1 base short, with 13 bases between. This CDR3 comprises 14 residues. CDR3 loop: CASIDAATNTEAFF. The CDR3 DNA sequence: TGTGCCAGCATCGACGCTGCAACGAACACTGAAGCTTTCTTT.

This clonotype occurred a few times. The chain is built from TRBV4-1 and TRBJ2-7; 9 bases match TRBD2. The germline CDR1 and CDR2 sequences are MGHRA and YSYEKL. The J segment lost 1 base and the V segment lost 4 bases, leaving 8 bases of the junction unmatched. This CDR3 comprises 16 residues. CDR3 loop: CASSPASAGGSYEQYF. The CDR3 nucleotides read TGCGCCAGCAGCCCCGCCTCAGCGGGGGGTTCCTACGAGCAGTACTTC.

The CDR3 DNA reads TGTGCCAGCAGACGGACAGGGACCTCCTACGAGCAGTACTTC. This translates into CASRRTGTSYEQYF. This sequence joins TRBV28 and TRBJ2-7; 8 positions match TRBD1. Germline CDR1 MDHEN, CDR2 SYDVKM. The CDR3 runs to 14 residues. J was trimmed by 0 bases and V by 6 bases; bases with no gene match: 4.

The sample holds many counts of this clonotype. J is TRBJ2-7 and V is TRBV7-6; D is ambiguous. CDR1 is SGHVS, CDR2 FNYEAQ, per germline. The CDR3 sequence is 14 residues long. V lost 1 base and J lost 2, with 9 bases in between. The CDR3 bases are TGTGCCAGCAGCTTAGACGGGTCGACCTACGAGCAGTACTTC. This sequence encodes CASSLDGSTYEQYF. Combining the CDR3 with reference TRBV7-6 and TRBJ2-7 gives the whole variable domain GAGVSQSPRYKVTKRGQDVALRCDPISGHVSLYWYRQALGQGPEFLTYFNYEAQQDKSGLPNDRFSAERPEGSISTLTIQRTEQRDSAMYRCASSLDGSTYEQYFGPGTRLTVT.

This clonotype has a handful of counts. The chain links TRBV7-3 to TRBJ2-7; 10 bases match TRBD1. The CDR3 has 14 residues. The germline gives CDR1 SGHTA, CDR2 FQGTGA. J lost 5 bases, V lost 5 bases, and 6 bases had no gene match. The CDR3 is CASSPDGTGDEQYF. The CDR3 coding sequence is TGTGCCAGCAGCCCAGACGGGACAGGGGACGAGCAGTACTTC.

This clonotype was picked up a small number of times. The genes are TRBV7-9 and TRBJ2-1, with 9 nucleotides matching TRBD2. CDR1 is SEHNR, CDR2 FQNEAQ, per germline (reference sequence). The CDR3 loop spans 15 amino acids. The trim removed 3 bases at V and 8 bases at J, leaving 8 bases unmatched. CDR3 coding DNA: TGTGCCAGCAGCTTTCCCCCTAGCGGGGTCTATGAGCAGTTCTTC. It translates to CASSFPPSGVYEQFF.

V and J are TRBV14 and TRBJ2-1; D is unclear. Germline V CDR1 and CDR2: SGHDN, FVKESK. CDR3 length: 13 residues. Trimming removed 4 bases at V and 6 bases at J, with 10 bases between. The CDR3 DNA follows: TGTGCCAGCAGCCCTGACTTATTCAATGAGCAGTTCTTC. It codes for CASSPDLFNEQFF.

The table lists this clonotype with a few counts. The rearrangement joins TRBV20-1 to TRBJ2-7; 8 positions agree with TRBD2. J was trimmed by 0 bases and V by 1 base; bases with no gene match: 14. This CDR3 contains 18 residues. CDR1 is DFQATT, CDR2 SNEGSKA, per germline (reference sequence). CDR3 region: CSARGNGGRKESSYEQYF. The CDR3 DNA reads as TGCAGTGCTAGAGGGAACGGCGGGAGGAAAGAGAGCTCCTACGAGCAGTACTTC.

In its sample, this clonotype was seen a few times. The V gene is TRBV2, the J gene TRBJ2-2, with a weak D call TRBD1 (5 bases). The germline V gene encodes CDR1 SNHLY and CDR2 FYNNEI. With 10 bases removed from V and 6 bases from J, the gap between germline ends came to 15 bases. The CDR3 length is 13 residues. The CDR3 spells CATPGPGPGELFF. CDR3 in DNA: TGTGCCACCCCCGGTCCAGGGCCCGGGGAGCTGTTTTTT.

This clonotype has a count of ten or more. The chain carries TRBV5-1 and TRBJ2-3; 8 nucleotides line up with TRBD1. The CDR3 sequence is 16 residues long. Germline CDR1 reads SGHRS; CDR2 reads YFSETQ. Losses at the gene ends were 3 bases for V and 0 bases for J; bases not matched to a gene: 6. CDR3 nucleotides: TGCGCCAGCAGCTCTGGACAGGGCTTTAGCACAGATACGCAGTATTTT. Translated: CASSSGQGFSTDTQYF.

This clonotype was seen repeatedly, ten times or more. The chain recombines TRBV5-1 with TRBJ2-1; 8 bases agree with TRBD1. Germline lookup yields CDR1 SGHRS and CDR2 YFSETQ. Trimming at V came to 4 bases and at J to 2 bases, leaving 5 bases not matched to a gene. CDR3 length: 15 residues. The DNA of the CDR3 is TGCGCCAGCAGCAGACAGGGGCCCACCTACAATGAGCAGTTCTTC. This sequence encodes CASSRQGPTYNEQFF. Variable domain in full (rest from reference TRBV5-1 and TRBJ2-1): KAGVTQTPRYLIKTRGQQVTLSCSPISGHRSVSWYQQTPGQGLQFLFEYFSETQRNKGNFPGRFSGRQFSNSRSEMNVSTLELGDSALYLCASSRQGPTYNEQFFGPGTRLTVL.

This chain uses TRBV27 with TRBJ2-1, with D unresolved. This CDR3 has 16 amino acids. Trimming stripped 3 bases from V and 6 bases from J, with 18 bases between. In germline, CDR1 is MNHEY, CDR2 SMNVEV (reference sequence). CDR3 bases: TGTGCCAGCAGTTTCTTCACGCGGTTAGCTCCCAATGAGCAGTTCTTC. Translated: CASSFFTRLAPNEQFF.

This rearrangement joins TRBV5-6 to TRBJ2-7; TRBD1 matches 7 bases. The CDR3 is 14 residues long. Germline loops: CDR1 SGHDT, CDR2 YYEEEE. After removal of 2 bases from V and 3 bases from J, the junction contained 5 bases not matched to a gene. The CDR3 coding sequence is TGTGCCAGCAGCTTTACAGGGGACCGCTACGAGCAGTACTTC. This codes for CASSFTGDRYEQYF.

This chain joins TRBV20-1 and TRBJ2-4; 10 bases line up with TRBD2. This CDR3 spans 17 amino acids. V was pared by 5 bases and J by 0 bases, with 10 bases of the junction left unmatched. Germline-derived CDR1 and CDR2 are DFQATT and SNEGSKA (reference sequence). CDR3 sequence: CSAAPFSGGLAKNIQYF. The CDR3 DNA reads TGCAGTGCTGCCCCATTTAGCGGGGGGCTAGCCAAAAACATTCAGTACTTC.

This sequence joins TRBV5-1 and TRBJ1-1; unclear D gene. Trimming shortened V by 6 bases and J by 4 bases, and 13 bases separated the two germline ends. The CDR3 is 13 residues long. Per the germline V gene, CDR1 is SGHRS and CDR2 is YFSETQ. The chain's CDR3 is CASTYDRGTEAFF. DNA of the CDR3: TGCGCCAGCACCTACGACCGAGGCACTGAAGCTTTCTTT.

J is TRBJ2-4 and V is TRBV4-1; D is undetermined. Trimming took off 2 bases at V and 0 bases at J, with 11 bases between the two ends. The CDR3 extends over 16 amino acids. The germline gives CDR1 MGHRA, CDR2 YSYEKL. CDR3 residues: CASSQLERLAKNIQYF. The CDR3 DNA is TGCGCCAGCAGCCAACTAGAGAGACTAGCCAAAAACATTCAGTACTTC.

In its sample, this clonotype was seen a few times. This chain uses TRBV19 with TRBJ1-1; no definite D call. The germline V and J ends were trimmed by 7 bases and 6 bases, with 12 bases remaining between them. This CDR3 spans 12 amino acids. The germline V gene has CDR1 LNHDA and CDR2 SQIVND (reference sequence). CDR3 loop: CASTGLVAEAFF. The CDR3 DNA reads TGTGCCAGTACAGGATTGGTGGCTGAAGCTTTCTTT.